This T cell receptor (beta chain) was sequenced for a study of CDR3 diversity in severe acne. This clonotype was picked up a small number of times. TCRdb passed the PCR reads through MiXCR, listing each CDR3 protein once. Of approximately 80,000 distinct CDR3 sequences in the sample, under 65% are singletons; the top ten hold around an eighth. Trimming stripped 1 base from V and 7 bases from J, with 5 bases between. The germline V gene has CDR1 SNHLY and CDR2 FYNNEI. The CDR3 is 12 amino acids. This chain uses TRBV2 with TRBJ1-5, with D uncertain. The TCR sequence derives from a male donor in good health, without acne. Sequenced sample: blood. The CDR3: CASSEDSQPQHF. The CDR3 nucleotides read TGTGCCAGCAGTGAAGACAGCCAGCCCCAGCATTTT.